These 5 T cell receptor beta chains originate from one sample sequenced in a study of human T cells and chemical hapten exposure. Regarding time point: pre-sensitization, week 0. The treatment is: therapeutic diphenylcyclopropenone sensitization with weekly scalp DPC. In TCRdb, the RACE reads were re-called with MiXCR into one record per CDR3 protein. This repertoire shows 50,000 to 70,000 distinct CDR3 sequences, more than 7.5% found once; its top ten account for 8% to 10%. Sequenced material: whole blood, taken in connection with sensitization to the hapten diphenylcyclopropenone (DPC). These receptors all come from a man in his forties or fifties with alopecia areata. Some clones in this sample may be carry-over from other donors' samples.

This clonotype was counted many times. CDR3 bases: TGTGCCAGCAGCTTAAGACAGGGGAATGAAGCTTTCTTT. Residues: CASSLRQGNEAFF. The genes are TRBV7-6 and TRBJ1-1; 8 bases line up with TRBD1. The CDR3 length is 13 residues. Germline lookup yields CDR1 SGHVS and CDR2 FNYEAQ. The trim removed 2 bases at V and 7 bases at J, leaving 3 bases unmatched.

Points on this clonotype: At one boundary the junction diverges from the germline segment, which might be a read error. V gene TRBV5-1 combines with J gene TRBJ2-1, with 8 bases lining up with TRBD2. CDR1 and CDR2 (germline): SGHRS, YFSETQ. The CDR3 runs to 13 residues. CDR3 protein: CVSSIGLANEQFF. Here the CDR3 DNA reads TGCGTCAGCAGCATCGGACTAGCCAATGAGCAGTTCTTC.

The CDR3 DNA sequence: TGCAGTGCTAAGGACGGATTGAACACTGAAGCTTTCTTT. It yields the protein CSAKDGLNTEAFF. The chain links TRBV20-1 to TRBJ1-1, with D hard to call. Germline V lookup: CDR1 DFQATT, CDR2 SNEGSKA (reference sequence). This CDR3 comprises 13 residues. Between the trimmed V and J ends, which lost 4 bases and 0 bases, there was a span of 9 bases.

This clonotype has ten or more counts. The rearrangement uses TRBV5-5 and TRBJ1-1, with TRBD1 matching 8 bases. The CDR3 is made up of 13 amino acids. V gave up 1 base and J gave up 5 bases; unmatched junction bases: 1. Looked up from germline, CDR1 is SGHKS and CDR2 is YYEKEE (reference sequence). CDR3 bases: TGTGCCAGCAGCTTGTACAGGGGGACTGAAGCTTTCTTT. Protein: CASSLYRGTEAFF.

This clonotype was seen more than once but under ten times. The rearrangement links TRBV20-1 to TRBJ2-7; D unresolved. The CDR3 totals 16 residues. The V and J ends lost 0 bases and 6 bases respectively, with 21 bases between them. Germline loops: CDR1 DFQATT, CDR2 SNEGSKA (reference sequence). The CDR3: CSARDVGYPTSAEQYF. The CDR3 DNA reads as TGCAGTGCTAGAGATGTGGGCTACCCTACATCTGCCGAGCAGTACTTC.